This T cell receptor (beta chain) comes out of a study of T cell clones after liver transplantation. The data were produced by immunoSEQ multiplex PCR, yet TCRdb's version contains in-frame clones alone and is incomplete. This table has 55,000 to 75,000 clones, roughly 70% appearing once. Unstimulated PBMCs were sorted into CD3+CD4+ and CD3+CD8+ populations. The CDR3 runs to 12 residues. Germline CDR1 GTSNPN, CDR2 SVGIG (reference sequence). V was pared by 0 bases and J by 8 bases, with 10 bases between. V and J are TRBV30 and TRBJ1-2; D not certain. This specimen consisted of CD4+ T cells from blood, obtained at the roughly 16-month timepoint. The sequence came from a human patient who received a liver transplant. Some T cells may be the graft donor's. CDR3 residues: CAWSVSSRGYTF. The CDR3 nucleotides read TGTGCCTGGAGTGTGAGCAGTAGGGGCTACACCTTC.